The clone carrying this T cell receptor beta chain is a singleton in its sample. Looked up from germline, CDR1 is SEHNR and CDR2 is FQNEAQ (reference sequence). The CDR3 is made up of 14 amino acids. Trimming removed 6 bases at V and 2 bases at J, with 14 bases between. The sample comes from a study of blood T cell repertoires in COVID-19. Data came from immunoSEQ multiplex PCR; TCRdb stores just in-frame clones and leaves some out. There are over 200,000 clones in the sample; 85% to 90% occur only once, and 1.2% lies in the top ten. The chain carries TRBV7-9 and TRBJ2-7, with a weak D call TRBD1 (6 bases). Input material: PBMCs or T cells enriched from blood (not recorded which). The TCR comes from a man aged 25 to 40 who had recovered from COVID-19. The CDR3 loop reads CASSPSTGTYEQYF. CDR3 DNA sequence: TGTGCCAGCAGTCCTAGTACAGGGACCTACGAGCAGTACTTC. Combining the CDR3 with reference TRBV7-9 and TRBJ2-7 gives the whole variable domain DTGVSQNPRHKITKRGQNVTFRCDPISEHNRLYWYRQTLGQGPEFLTYFQNEAQLEKSRLLSDRFSAERPKGSFSTLEIQRTEQGDSAMYLCASSPSTGTYEQYFGPGTRLTVT.